The 8 T cell receptor beta chains listed next were all sequenced from one sample in a study of T cell repertoires in cytomegalovirus infection. TCRdb reprocessed the reads with MiXCR, giving one entry per CDR3 protein. The sample shows around 260,000 distinct CDR3 sequences, over 8% of them seen only once. The sample was PBMCs. The receptors were gathered from a human donor in good health (CMV status not recorded). Some clones in this sample may be carry-over from other donors' samples.

There are many counts of this clonotype. The chain recombines TRBV27 with TRBJ2-7; 10 bases are shared with TRBD1. V lost 1 base, J lost 2 bases, and 5 bases stayed unmatched. Germline CDR1 reads MNHEY; CDR2 reads SMNVEV (reference sequence). The CDR3 covers 16 residues. CDR3 coding DNA: TGTGCCAGCAGTTTATTCGGGACAGGGGTTCCCTACGAGCAGTACTTC. Translating it yields CASSLFGTGVPYEQYF.

This clonotype was seen repeatedly, ten times or more. This chain joins TRBV25-1 and TRBJ1-4; the D is unclear. With 6 bases removed from V and 8 bases from J, the gap between germline ends came to 10 bases. Germline V gene data show CDR1 as MGHDK and CDR2 as SYGVNS. This CDR3 has 12 amino acids. In DNA form, the CDR3 reads TGTGCCAGCAGGCGAGGTCAAGAAAAACTGTTTTTT. Its protein product is CASRRGQEKLFF. Variable domain in full (rest from reference TRBV25-1 and TRBJ1-4): EADIYQTPRYLVIGTGKKITLECSQTMGHDKMYWYQQDPGMELHLIHYSYGVNSTEKGDLSSESTVSRIRTEHFPLTLESARPSHTSQYLCASRRGQEKLFFGSGTQLSVL.

Ten or more counts support this clonotype. The chain uses TRBV7-2 and TRBJ2-1, with 12 nucleotides matching TRBD2. The CDR3 runs to 15 residues. V was pared by 5 bases and J by 7 bases, with 6 bases of the junction left unmatched. Germline values: CDR1 SGHTA, CDR2 FQGNSA. CDR3 DNA: TGTGCCAGCAGCCTGACTAGCGGGAGCCTTAATGAGCAGTTCTTC. Translation gives CASSLTSGSLNEQFF.

This clonotype was detected ten times or more. The chain links TRBV12-3 or TRBV12-4 to TRBJ2-7; maybe TRBD2 (6 bases). The CDR3 has 17 residues. V shed 3 bases and J shed 0 bases, with 18 bases lying between them. DNA for the CDR3: TGTGCCAGCAGTTTTGACCCCCTGCGGGGCCGCTCCTACGAGCAGTACTTC. Translated, it gives CASSFDPLRGRSYEQYF.

This clonotype was picked up many times. The chain joins TRBV6-2 or TRBV6-3 to TRBJ1-6, with D hard to call. Germline V lookup: CDR1 MNHEY, CDR2 SVGEGT. The CDR3 is 15 residues long. The V gene lost 6 bases and the J gene lost 6 bases, with 15 bases spanning the gap. This CDR3 reads CASRPTEASNSPLHF. The CDR3 nucleotides are TGTGCCAGCAGACCTACGGAAGCCTCTAATTCACCCCTCCACTTT.

This clonotype was counted only a few times. V and J are TRBV2 and TRBJ1-3, with D unclear. CDR1 SNHLY and CDR2 FYNNEI come from the germline V gene. This CDR3 comprises 14 residues. V gave up 7 bases and J gave up 0 bases, with 10 bases separating them. CDR3 loop: CASKEGHSGNTIYF. DNA for the CDR3: TGTGCCAGCAAAGAGGGCCACTCTGGAAACACCATATATTTT.

This clonotype showed up just a few times. The chain uses TRBV7-2 and TRBJ2-5; D perhaps matches TRBD1 (6 bases). Germline V gives CDR1 SGHTA, CDR2 FQGNSA. The CDR3 is 17 amino acids. V lost 2 bases and J lost 1, with 17 bases in between. CDR3 sequence (DNA): TGTGCCAGCAGCTTAATCGGGCGGCAGGGGATCCAAGAGACCCAGTACTTC. Amino acids: CASSLIGRQGIQETQYF. Filled out from reference TRBV7-2 and TRBJ2-5, the complete variable domain reads GAGVSQSPSNKVTEKGKDVELRCDPISGHTALYWYRQSLGQGLEFLIYFQGNSAPDKSGLPSDRFSAERTGGSVSTLTIQRTQQEDSAVYLCASSLIGRQGIQETQYFGPGTRLLVL.

This clonotype was seen more than once but under ten times. The chain joins TRBV14 to TRBJ2-7, with TRBD2 matching 10 bases. The CDR3 is made up of 14 amino acids. Germline-derived CDR1 and CDR2 are SGHDN and FVKESK. V gave up 4 bases and J gave up 5 bases; unmatched junction bases: 5. The CDR3 coding sequence is TGTGCCAGCAGCCCTAGCGGGAGTATCCACGAGCAGTACTTC. Its protein is CASSPSGSIHEQYF.